Below are 27 T cell receptor beta chains sequenced from a single sample in a study of blood T cell repertoires in COVID-19. Using immunoSEQ multiplex PCR, the repertoire was profiled, and TCRdb retains in-frame clones only, with some absent. The table includes 100,000 to 150,000 clones, 65% to 90% detected once. Source material: peripheral blood. The receptors originated from a woman in her sixties or seventies with active or convalescent COVID-19.

The chain couples TRBV5-1 to TRBJ1-4; no clear D gene. The CDR3 spans 14 residues. Trimming took 1 base from V and 4 from J, leaving 8 bases between them. The germline V gene encodes CDR1 SGHRS and CDR2 YFSETQ. The CDR3 loop is CASSLNSINEKLFF. CDR3 DNA: TGCGCCAGCAGCTTGAACAGCATTAATGAAAAACTGTTTTTT.

The genes are TRBV7-9 and TRBJ1-5, with 12 positions matching TRBD1. CDR1 is SEHNR, CDR2 FQNEAQ, per germline (reference sequence). Losses at the gene ends were 3 bases for V and 2 bases for J; bases not matched to a gene: 2. The CDR3 covers 16 residues. The CDR3 region is CASSLGQGAGNQPQHF. Written as DNA, the CDR3 is TGTGCCAGCAGCTTGGGACAGGGGGCTGGCAATCAGCCCCAGCATTTT.

This clone was seen just once. This chain joins TRBV29-1 and TRBJ1-1, with 9 bases aligning to TRBD1. The CDR3 has 13 amino acids. The germline gives CDR1 SQVTM, CDR2 ANQGSEA. The J segment lost 5 bases and the V segment lost 6 bases, leaving 7 bases of the junction unmatched. The CDR3 DNA sequence: TGCAGCGTCGACAGGGGGGGGCAAACTGAAGCTTTCTTT. It codes for CSVDRGGQTEAFF.

The rearrangement links TRBV28 to TRBJ2-3; D is undetermined. Germline V gene sequence: CDR1 MDHEN, CDR2 SYDVKM. The CDR3 consists of 12 residues. The V and J ends lost 4 bases and 2 bases respectively, with 4 bases between them. CDR3 nucleotides: TGTGCCAGCAGTTCCAACACAGATACGCAGTATTTT. Protein: CASSSNTDTQYF.

The V call is TRBV7-7, the J call TRBJ2-3, with D possibly matching TRBD1 (5 bases). CDR1 is SSHAT, CDR2 FNYEAQ, per germline (reference sequence). V was pared by 5 bases and J by 5 bases, with 17 bases between. This CDR3 region has 15 residues. In DNA, the CDR3 is TGTGCCAGCAGCGCGTCGGCAGGGTACGGAGATACGCAGTATTTT. It translates to CASSASAGYGDTQYF. Full variable domain (rest looked up from reference TRBV7-7 and TRBJ2-3): GAGVSQSPRYKVTKRGQDVTLRCDPISSHATLYWYQQALGQGPEFLTYFNYEAQPDKSGLPSDRFSAERPEGSISTLTIQRTEQRDSAMYRCASSASAGYGDTQYFGPGTRLTVL.

V gene TRBV10-3 combines with J gene TRBJ2-7; weak D call: TRBD2 (6 bases). Trimming left V 2 bases short and J 2 bases short, with 10 bases between. Germline V gene lookup returns CDR1 ENHRY and CDR2 SYGVKD. CDR3 length: 14 amino acids. The CDR3 DNA sequence: TGTGCCATCAGTGAGATTACTAGCCCCTACGAGCAGTACTTC. Protein sequence: CAISEITSPYEQYF.

The table lists this clone with a count of one. The rearrangement links TRBV9 to TRBJ2-2; D is unclear. Germline assignment: CDR1 SGDLS and CDR2 YYNGEE. This CDR3 is 13 amino acids long. Trimming left V 5 bases short and J 4 bases short, with 9 bases between. The CDR3 DNA sequence: TGTGCCAGCAGTACTACGATCACCGGGGAGCTGTTTTTT. Its protein is CASSTTITGELFF. Drawing the rest from reference TRBV9 and TRBJ2-2, the complete variable domain is DSGVTQTPKHLITATGQRVTLRCSPRSGDLSVYWYQQSLDQGLQFLIQYYNGEERAKGNILERFSAQQFPDLHSELNLSSLELGDSALYFCASSTTITGELFFGEGSRLTVL.

V usage is TRBV7-2 and J usage is TRBJ1-6, with D maybe TRBD1 (5 bases). V lost 2 bases and J 7 bases, leaving 15 bases between the germline ends. Germline V lookup: CDR1 SGHTA, CDR2 FQGNSA. The CDR3 has 16 amino acids. CDR3 residues: CASSLSPGQTNSPLHF. CDR3 in DNA: TGTGCCAGCAGCTTATCTCCAGGACAAACAAATTCACCCCTCCACTTT.

V usage is TRBV19 and J usage is TRBJ1-5; D might be TRBD1 (6 bases). Germline-derived CDR1 and CDR2 are LNHDA and SQIVND (reference sequence). The CDR3 length is 17 residues. Trimming left V 4 bases short and J 7 bases short, with 23 bases between. The CDR3 loop reads CASSSLFLEGGIQPQHF. CDR3 sequence (DNA): TGTGCCAGTAGTAGCTTATTTTTGGAGGGGGGGATCCAGCCCCAGCATTTT.

This rearrangement joins TRBV29-1 to TRBJ1-3, with D uncertain. Germline V gene sequence: CDR1 SQVTM, CDR2 ANQGSEA. V was trimmed by 7 bases and J by 0 bases, leaving 10 bases between them. CDR3 length: 13 amino acids. CDR3 DNA sequence: TGCAGCGCCCATTTAGTCTCTGGAAACACCATATATTTT. It codes for CSAHLVSGNTIYF.

This chain joins TRBV5-6 and TRBJ2-1; no reliable D call. This CDR3 has 17 residues. Germline V gene sequence: CDR1 SGHDT, CDR2 YYEEEE. Trimming took 0 bases from V and 0 from J, leaving 13 bases between them. Here the CDR3 DNA reads TGTGCCAGCAGCTTGGAGGTGGCGGTGAGCTCCTACAATGAGCAGTTCTTC. Encoded protein: CASSLEVAVSSYNEQFF.

This sequence joins TRBV7-2 and TRBJ2-5, with TRBD2 matching over 11 bases. The germline gives CDR1 SGHTA, CDR2 FQGNSA. Trimming at V came to 3 bases and at J to 2 bases, leaving 11 bases not matched to a gene. The CDR3 covers 18 residues. CDR3 region: CASSFRNSGGAYQETQYF. CDR3 coding DNA: TGTGCCAGCAGCTTCAGGAATAGCGGGGGGGCCTATCAAGAGACCCAGTACTTC.

This chain joins TRBV19 and TRBJ2-1, with D tentatively TRBD2 (6 bases). Germline lookup yields CDR1 LNHDA and CDR2 SQIVND (reference sequence). The length of the CDR3 is 19 residues. Trimming removed 5 bases from V and 0 bases from J, with 23 bases in between. For the CDR3, the DNA is TGTGCCAGTAGTGCCAGGAACGGGGGAGCTATTAACTCCTACAATGAGCAGTTCTTC. This codes for CASSARNGGAINSYNEQFF.

The chain combines TRBV28 with TRBJ1-1; no reliable D call. The CDR3 totals 15 residues. Germline loops: CDR1 MDHEN, CDR2 SYDVKM. The germline V and J ends were trimmed by 4 bases and 4 bases, with 16 bases remaining between them. The CDR3 nucleotides are TGTGCCAGCAGTTCCCCCTTCGGCCGGGGCACTGAAGCTTTCTTT. It specifies CASSSPFGRGTEAFF. The full variable domain, its missing parts supplied by reference TRBV28 and TRBJ1-1, is DVKVTQSSRYLVKRTGEKVFLECVQDMDHENMFWYRQDPGLGLRLIYFSYDVKMKEKGDIPEGYSVSREKKERFSLILESASTNQTSMYLCASSSPFGRGTEAFFGQGTRLTVV.

The CDR3 is CASSLDKRPSGEQFF. As DNA, the CDR3 is TGTGCCAGCAGCTTAGATAAGCGCCCTTCTGGTGAGCAGTTCTTC. J is TRBJ2-1 and V is TRBV7-2; D unclear. V gave up 1 base and J gave up 9 bases, with 16 bases separating them. Germline V gene data show CDR1 as SGHTA and CDR2 as FQGNSA. CDR3 size: 15 residues.

V is TRBV4-1 and J is TRBJ2-5; TRBD1 is a possible D gene (6 bases). V lost 4 bases and J 7 bases, leaving 22 bases between the germline ends. The CDR3 extends over 16 amino acids. Per the germline V gene, CDR1 is MGHRA and CDR2 is YSYEKL. The CDR3 loop reads CASSLSRDIRLGTQYF. The CDR3, as DNA: TGCGCCAGCAGCCTATCCAGGGACATTCGTTTAGGGACCCAGTACTTC.

The chain has TRBV28 and TRBJ2-5; D remains ambiguous. The CDR3 is 16 residues long. The V gene lost 4 bases and the J gene lost 3 bases, with 18 bases spanning the gap. CDR1 is MDHEN, CDR2 SYDVKM, per germline. CDR3 DNA sequence: TGTGCCAGCAGTTCGGCCCTGCTGGGCATAGAAGAGACCCAGTACTTC. Protein sequence: CASSSALLGIEETQYF.

The chain is built from TRBV28 and TRBJ2-5; 9 nucleotides agree with TRBD1. Per the germline V gene, CDR1 is MDHEN and CDR2 is SYDVKM. This CDR3 region has 17 residues. The J segment lost 1 base and the V segment lost 4 bases, leaving 10 bases of the junction unmatched. CDR3 sequence: CASSWGGQGPFQETQYF. CDR3 sequence (DNA): TGTGCCAGCAGTTGGGGGGGACAGGGTCCCTTCCAAGAGACCCAGTACTTC.

DNA for the CDR3: TGTGCCAGCAGTGAATGGCGGGGGGATGGTGAGCAGTTCTTC. Translation gives CASSEWRGDGEQFF. The chain joins TRBV25-1 to TRBJ2-1; TRBD2 aligns across 8 bases. CDR3 length: 14 amino acids. Trimming took 1 base from V and 9 from J; bases not matched to a gene: 5. Germline CDR1 MGHDK, CDR2 SYGVNS. The variable domain in full, completed from reference TRBV25-1 and TRBJ2-1, reads EADIYQTPRYLVIGTGKKITLECSQTMGHDKMYWYQQDPGMELHLIHYSYGVNSTEKGDLSSESTVSRIRTEHFPLTLESARPSHTSQYLCASSEWRGDGEQFFGPGTRLTVL.

This sequence joins TRBV4-1 and TRBJ2-1; 7 nucleotides match TRBD2. The J segment lost 8 bases and the V segment lost 3 bases, leaving 7 bases of the junction unmatched. CDR3 size: 14 residues. The germline V gene has CDR1 MGHRA and CDR2 YSYEKL. The CDR3, as DNA: TGCGCCAGCAGCCATCGCACGGGGGGTTATGAGCAGTTCTTC. It yields the protein CASSHRTGGYEQFF.

The chain carries TRBV20-1 and TRBJ1-1; D unclear. This CDR3 spans 11 amino acids. CDR1 is DFQATT and CDR2 is SNEGSKA in the germline V gene (reference sequence). Trimming removed 6 bases at V and 1 base at J, with 6 bases between. The CDR3 sequence is CSARKNTEAFF. The CDR3 DNA sequence: TGCAGTGCCAGGAAGAACACTGAAGCTTTCTTT.

A word on this clone: At the DNA level, this CDR3 is encoded by other sequences in the same sample as well. The chain employs TRBV5-1 and TRBJ1-1, with 7 bases that match TRBD1. Germline values: CDR1 SGHRS, CDR2 YFSETQ. The CDR3 covers 14 residues. V was pared by 4 bases and J by 3 bases, with 6 bases of the junction left unmatched. The CDR3 is CASSPRQGDTEAFF. DNA of the CDR3: TGCGCCAGCAGCCCTCGACAGGGTGACACTGAAGCTTTCTTT.

J is TRBJ2-7 and V is TRBV6-5; 10 bases map to TRBD1. V lost 7 bases and J lost 3; bases outside the gene matches: 9. The CDR3 contains 15 residues. CDR1 and CDR2 from the germline V gene are MNHEY and SVGAGI. CDR3 bases: TGTGCCAGCACTCTTGACAGGGGGCGAAGCTACGAGCAGTACGTC. Translating gives CASTLDRGRSYEQYV.

This clone was picked up a small number of times. The chain combines TRBV2 with TRBJ1-2; the D gene is possibly TRBD1 (6 bases). Trimming cost V 2 bases and J 8 bases, with 18 bases left between them. The germline CDR1 and CDR2 sequences are SNHLY and FYNNEI. This CDR3 comprises 15 residues. The CDR3 sequence is CASSEHLGQGSGYTF. In nucleotides, the CDR3 is TGTGCCAGCAGTGAACACTTAGGGCAGGGGTCAGGCTACACCTTC.

DNA of the CDR3: TGCGCCAGCAGCTTGGAACCAGGGGGCGGATATGGCTACACCTTC. Its protein is CASSLEPGGGYGYTF. This chain uses TRBV5-1 with TRBJ1-2; TRBD1 agrees at 8 bases. The germline V gene has CDR1 SGHRS and CDR2 YFSETQ. The CDR3 consists of 15 residues. V trimming: 0 bases; J trimming: 5 bases; junction bases outside the gene matches: 6.

The V gene is TRBV6-5, the J gene TRBJ2-7, with D tentatively TRBD1 (6 bases). The CDR3 length is 14 residues. Germline loops: CDR1 MNHEY, CDR2 SVGAGI. The V end lost 7 bases, the J end lost 2 bases, and 15 bases lay between the germline ends. DNA for the CDR3: TGTGCCAGCACCCCCGACAGGTTCCCCTACGAGCAGTACTTC. Translation gives CASTPDRFPYEQYF.

The CDR3 DNA reads as TGCGCCAGCAGCGTACAAGGGGGATTAAATGAAAAACTGTTTTTT. Its translation is CASSVQGGLNEKLFF. V usage is TRBV5-1 and J usage is TRBJ1-4; possible D gene TRBD1, 6 bases. V gave up 4 bases and J gave up 5 bases, with 15 bases separating them. The CDR3 runs 15 residues. Per germline, CDR1 SGHRS and CDR2 YFSETQ.